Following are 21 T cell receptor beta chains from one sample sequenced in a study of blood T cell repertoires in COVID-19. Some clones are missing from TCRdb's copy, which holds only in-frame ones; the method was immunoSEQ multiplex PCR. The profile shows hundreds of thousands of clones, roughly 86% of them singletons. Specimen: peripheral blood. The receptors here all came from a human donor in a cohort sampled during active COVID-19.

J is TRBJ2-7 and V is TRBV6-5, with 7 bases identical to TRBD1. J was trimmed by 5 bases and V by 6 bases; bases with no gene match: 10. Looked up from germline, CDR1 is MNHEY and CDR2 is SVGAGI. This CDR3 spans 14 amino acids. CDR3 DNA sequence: TGTGCCAGCAGGCTGACAGGGTACCTCGACGAGCAGTACTTC. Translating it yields CASRLTGYLDEQYF.

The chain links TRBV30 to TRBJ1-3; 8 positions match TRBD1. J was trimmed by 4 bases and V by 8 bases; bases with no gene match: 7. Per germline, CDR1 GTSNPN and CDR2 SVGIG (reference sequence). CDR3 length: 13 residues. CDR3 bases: TGTGCCCATGGACAGGGACCCGGAAACACCATATATTTT. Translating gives CAHGQGPGNTIYF.

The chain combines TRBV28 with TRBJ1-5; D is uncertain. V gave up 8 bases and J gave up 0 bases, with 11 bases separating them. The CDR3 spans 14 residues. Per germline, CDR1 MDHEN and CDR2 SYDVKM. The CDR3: CASQGGISNQPQHF. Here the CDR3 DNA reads TGTGCCAGCCAAGGAGGAATTAGCAATCAGCCCCAGCATTTT.

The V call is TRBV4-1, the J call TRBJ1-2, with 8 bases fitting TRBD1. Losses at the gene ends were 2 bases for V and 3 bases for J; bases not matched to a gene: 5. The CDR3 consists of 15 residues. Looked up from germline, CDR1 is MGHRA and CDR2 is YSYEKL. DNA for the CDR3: TGCGCCAGCAGCCAACCCATGACAGGGGACTATGGCTACACCTTC. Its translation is CASSQPMTGDYGYTF.

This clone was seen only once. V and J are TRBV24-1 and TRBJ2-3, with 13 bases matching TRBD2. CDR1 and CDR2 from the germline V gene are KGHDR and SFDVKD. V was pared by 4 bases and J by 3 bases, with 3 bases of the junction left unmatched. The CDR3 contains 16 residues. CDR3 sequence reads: CATSDRTSGGTDTQYF. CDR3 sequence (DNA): TGTGCCACCAGTGACCGGACTAGCGGGGGTACAGATACGCAGTATTTT.

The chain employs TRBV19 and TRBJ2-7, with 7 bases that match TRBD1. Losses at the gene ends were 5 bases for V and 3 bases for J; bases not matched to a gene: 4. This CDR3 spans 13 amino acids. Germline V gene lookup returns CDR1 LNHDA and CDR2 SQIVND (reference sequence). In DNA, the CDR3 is TGTGCCAGTAGTTTCGGACAGGACTACGAGCAGTACTTC. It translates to CASSFGQDYEQYF.

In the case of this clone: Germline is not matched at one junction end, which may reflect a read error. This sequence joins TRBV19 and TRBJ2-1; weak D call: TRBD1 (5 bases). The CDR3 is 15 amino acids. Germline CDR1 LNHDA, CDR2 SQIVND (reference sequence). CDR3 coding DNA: TGTGCCAGTAGTCTAGAGGACACTTCCTACAATGAGCAGTTCTTC. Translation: CASSLEDTSYNEQFF.

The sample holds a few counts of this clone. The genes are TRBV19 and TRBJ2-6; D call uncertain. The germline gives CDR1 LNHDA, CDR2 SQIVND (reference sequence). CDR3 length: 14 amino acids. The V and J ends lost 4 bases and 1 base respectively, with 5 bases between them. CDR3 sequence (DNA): TGTGCCAGTAGTACAGGATCTGGGGCCAACGTCCTGACTTTC. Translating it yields CASSTGSGANVLTF.

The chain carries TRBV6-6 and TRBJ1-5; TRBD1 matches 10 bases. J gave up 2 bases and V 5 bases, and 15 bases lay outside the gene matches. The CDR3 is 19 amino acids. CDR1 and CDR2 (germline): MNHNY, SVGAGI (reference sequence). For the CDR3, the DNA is TGTGCCAGCAGTCATCCCCGGGACAGGGGTGGGTCTGGCAATCAGCCCCAGCATTTT. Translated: CASSHPRDRGGSGNQPQHF.

The CDR3 sequence: CASSSTGVPRQPQHF. The CDR3, as DNA: TGTGCCAGCAGCTCGACGGGGGTTCCGCGGCAGCCCCAGCATTTT. The V and J genes are TRBV7-9 and TRBJ1-5; tentative D call: TRBD1 (5 bases). Germline V lookup: CDR1 SEHNR, CDR2 FQNEAQ (reference sequence). The CDR3 sequence is 15 residues long. V was cut by 4 bases and J by 7 bases, with 17 bases left in between.

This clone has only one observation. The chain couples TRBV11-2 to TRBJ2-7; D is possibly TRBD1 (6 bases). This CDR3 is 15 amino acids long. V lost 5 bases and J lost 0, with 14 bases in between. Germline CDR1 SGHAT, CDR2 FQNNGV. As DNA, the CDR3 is TGTGCCAGCAGCCCTTGGGGGCTAATCTCCTACGAGCAGTACTTC. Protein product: CASSPWGLISYEQYF.

The CDR3 DNA reads TGTGCCAGCAGCCTTAGACAGGGAGAAGCTTTCTTT. It yields the protein CASSLRQGEAFF. The V gene is TRBV11-3, the J gene TRBJ1-1; 7 bases map to TRBD1. V gave up 5 bases and J gave up 8 bases; unmatched junction bases: 5. Germline values: CDR1 SGHNT, CDR2 YENEEA. The CDR3 has 12 amino acids.

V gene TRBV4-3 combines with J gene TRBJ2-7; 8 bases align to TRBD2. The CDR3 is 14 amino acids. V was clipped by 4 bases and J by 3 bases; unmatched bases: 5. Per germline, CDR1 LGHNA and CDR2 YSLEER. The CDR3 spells CASSPGLAFYEQYF. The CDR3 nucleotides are TGCGCCAGCAGCCCAGGACTAGCCTTCTACGAGCAGTACTTC.

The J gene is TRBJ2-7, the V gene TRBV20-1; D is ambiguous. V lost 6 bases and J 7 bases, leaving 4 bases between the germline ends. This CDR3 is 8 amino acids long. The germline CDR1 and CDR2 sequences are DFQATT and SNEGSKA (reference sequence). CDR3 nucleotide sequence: TGCAGTGCCGGGGAGCAGTACTTC. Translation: CSAGEQYF.

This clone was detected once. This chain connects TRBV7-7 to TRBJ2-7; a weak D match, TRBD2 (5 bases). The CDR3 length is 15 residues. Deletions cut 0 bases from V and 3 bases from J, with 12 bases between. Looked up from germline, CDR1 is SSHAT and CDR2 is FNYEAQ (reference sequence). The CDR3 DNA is TGTGCCAGCAGCTTAGCGACGACGGGATACTACGAGCAGTACTTC. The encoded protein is CASSLATTGYYEQYF.

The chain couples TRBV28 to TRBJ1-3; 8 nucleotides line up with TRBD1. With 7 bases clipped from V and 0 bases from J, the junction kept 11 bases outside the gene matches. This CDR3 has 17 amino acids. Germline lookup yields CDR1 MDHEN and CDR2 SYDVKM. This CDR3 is CASIPPAGGGSGNTIYF. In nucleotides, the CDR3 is TGTGCCAGCATCCCTCCGGCAGGGGGCGGCTCTGGAAACACCATATATTTT.

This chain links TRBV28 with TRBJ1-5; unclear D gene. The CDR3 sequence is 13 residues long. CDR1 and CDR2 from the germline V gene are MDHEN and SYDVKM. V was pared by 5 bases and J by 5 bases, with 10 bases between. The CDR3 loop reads CASSTIGDQPQHF. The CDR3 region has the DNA TGTGCCAGCAGTACGATCGGAGATCAGCCCCAGCATTTT.

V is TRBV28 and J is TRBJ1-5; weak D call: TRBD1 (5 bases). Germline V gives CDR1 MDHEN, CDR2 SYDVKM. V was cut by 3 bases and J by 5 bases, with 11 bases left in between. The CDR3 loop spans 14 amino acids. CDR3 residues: CASSFVQGDQPQHF. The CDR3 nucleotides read TGTGCCAGCAGTTTTGTCCAGGGCGATCAGCCCCAGCATTTT.

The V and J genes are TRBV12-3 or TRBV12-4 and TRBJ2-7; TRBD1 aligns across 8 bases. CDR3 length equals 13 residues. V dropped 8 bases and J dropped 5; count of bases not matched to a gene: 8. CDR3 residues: CASRPTGGHEQYF. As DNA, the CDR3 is TGTGCCAGCCGTCCTACAGGGGGACACGAGCAGTACTTC.

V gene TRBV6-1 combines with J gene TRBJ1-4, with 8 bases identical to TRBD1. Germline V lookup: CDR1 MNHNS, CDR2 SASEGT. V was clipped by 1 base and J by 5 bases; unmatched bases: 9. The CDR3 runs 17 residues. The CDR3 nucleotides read TGTGCCAGCAGTGAAGTCCCTCCGGGACAGGCCAATGAAAAACTGTTTTTT. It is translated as CASSEVPPGQANEKLFF.

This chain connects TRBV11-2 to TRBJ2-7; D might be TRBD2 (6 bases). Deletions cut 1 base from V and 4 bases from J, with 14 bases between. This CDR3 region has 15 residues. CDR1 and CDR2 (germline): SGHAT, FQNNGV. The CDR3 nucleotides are TGTGCCAGCAGCTTAGCGCCAGGCCGGGGGTACGAGCAGTACTTC. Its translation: CASSLAPGRGYEQYF.